The rows below give T cell receptor beta chains drawn from one sample of a study of shared T cell receptors in the human thymus. TCRdb's table, derived via immunoSEQ multiplex PCR, lists solely in-frame clones and lacks some. The sample contains about 660,000 clones, roughly 90% of which appear only once. The same data also went into a second study, on human thymus T cells.

Sequenced sample: thymocytes. Source of these receptors: a boy in the first two years of life with a congenital heart defect. CDR3s include the opening cysteine and the closing phenylalanine or tryptophan. D genes are given only for firm matches. Not all rows give a size; the values are once, few, many and, for expanded clones, a class.

clone_size	v_call	d_call	j_call	cdr3_nt	cdr3_aa
once	TRBV5-8	TRBD1	TRBJ2-2	TGTGCCAGCAGCATCGGGACAGCTGCCACCGGGGAGCTGTTTTTT	CASSIGTAATGELFF
once	TRBV4-3	-	TRBJ2-5	TGCGCCAGCAGCCAGGGCCACTTGACGTTCCAAGAGACCCAGTACTTC	CASSQGHLTFQETQYF
few	TRBV5-1	TRBD2	TRBJ2-2	TGCGCCAGCAGCTCCCGGACTAGCGGGAGTTCCCGGGAGGAGCTGTTTTTT	CASSSRTSGSSREELFF
-	TRBV4-2	-	TRBJ1-4	TGTGCCAGCAGCCCCCGTGCCAGGGTAACTAATGAAAAACTGTTTTTT	CASSPRARVTNEKLFF
-	TRBV5-1	-	TRBJ2-2	TGCGCCAGCAGCCCGAACCCGACTCGGACAGACCAGAACACCGGGGAGCTGTTTTTT	CASSPNPTRTDQNTGELFF
-	TRBV6-1	TRBD1	TRBJ2-7	TGTGCCAGCACCGGCCTGACAGGGATTACCTACGAGCAGTACTTC	CASTGLTGITYEQYF
once	TRBV9	TRBD2	TRBJ2-1	TGTGCCAGCAGCGCCACACCCCTAGCGGGAGCACGTAATGAGCAGTTCTTC	CASSATPLAGARNEQFF
-	TRBV6-5	TRBD1	TRBJ2-7	TGTGCCAGCACCCACAGGGGGAACTACGAGCAGTACTTC	CASTHRGNYEQYF
-	TRBV20-1	TRBD2	TRBJ2-5	TGCACCGGGGGGGTGACCCAGTACTTC	CTGGVTQYF
-	TRBV10-2	TRBD1	TRBJ2-1	TGCGCCAGCAGTCCCCAGGGGGCAGGCGAGCAGTTCTTC	CASSPQGAGEQFF
-	TRBV2	TRBD1	TRBJ1-5	TGTGCCAGCAGTGAATCGTGGGCCGACAGGGCAGATCAGCCCCAGCATTTT	CASSESWADRADQPQHF
-	TRBV14	-	TRBJ1-1	TGTGCCAGCAGCCTCCCGACGGGTGAATCGACTGAAGCTTTCTTT	CASSLPTGESTEAFF
-	TRBV11-2	TRBD2	TRBJ2-7	TGTGCCAGCAGCTGCCAGGGGCGGGAGGGGAATTCCTACGAGCAGTACTTC	CASSCQGREGNSYEQYF
once	TRBV5-4	-	TRBJ2-2	TGTGCCAGCAGCTACCCGGGACAGGGCACACTAGCGGGCATGACCGGGGAGCTGTTTTTT	CASSYPGQGTLAGMTGELFF
-	TRBV28	TRBD1	TRBJ1-1	TGTGCCAGCAGTTTATCAGGGCGACAGGGAAGGAACACTGAAGCTTTCTTT	CASSLSGRQGRNTEAFF
-	TRBV2	TRBD2	TRBJ2-5	TGTGCCAGCAGTTCCAGCGGGATCCAAGAGACCCAGTACTTC	CASSSSGIQETQYF
-	TRBV7-9	-	TRBJ1-2	TGTGCCAGCAGGGATCTCACGGGGTCGTGTGGCTACACCTTC	CASRDLTGSCGYTF
-	TRBV4-3	TRBD2	TRBJ2-3	TGCGCCAGCAGCCGGACTAGCGGGAGGAGGCGCACAGATACGCAGTATTTT	CASSRTSGRRRTDTQYF
-	TRBV4-2	-	TRBJ2-1	TGTGCCAGCAGCCAAGGTCTGTGGCGGGCCGACCCACATGAGCAGTTCTTC	CASSQGLWRADPHEQFF
-	TRBV14	TRBD2	TRBJ2-7	TGTGCCAGCAGCCCATGTGGAACTAGCGAGTCCTATGAGCAGTACTTC	CASSPCGTSESYEQYF
-	TRBV27	TRBD1	TRBJ2-1	TGTGCCAGCAGTCCACGGGGGACAGGGGGCACCAATGAGCAGTTCTTC	CASSPRGTGGTNEQFF
once	TRBV15	-	TRBJ2-2	TGTGCCACCAGCAGAGATCCAAACGGGGAGGACACCGGGGAGCTGTTTTTT	CATSRDPNGEDTGELFF
-	TRBV14	TRBD1	TRBJ2-5	TGTGCCAGCAGCCAGGGACCGGGACAGGGGCTACAAGAGACCCAGTACTTC	CASSQGPGQGLQETQYF
few	TRBV25-1	-	TRBJ1-3	TGTGCCAGCAGTGAGTCGGGAAACACCATATATTTT	CASSESGNTIYF
-	TRBV10-3	-	TRBJ1-2	TGTGCCATCAGTGTTATAGGTCAGGACTATGGCTACACCTTC	CAISVIGQDYGYTF
-	TRBV5-1	-	TRBJ1-1	TGCGCCAGCAGCTCACCCGAGGGGAACACTGAAGCTTTCTTT	CASSSPEGNTEAFF
-	TRBV28	TRBD2	TRBJ2-7	TGTGCCAGCAGTTTACCGGGACTAGCGGGAGTCTTTCCTACATACGAGCAGTACTTC	CASSLPGLAGVFPTYEQYF
once	TRBV2	-	TRBJ2-7	TGTGCCAGCAGGGTAGCGGATTCCTACGAGCAGTACTTC	CASRVADSYEQYF
-	TRBV6-5	-	TRBJ2-3	TGTGCCAGCAGTTACCGGGTCTCCTCAGACACAGATACGCAGTATTTT	CASSYRVSSDTDTQYF
-	TRBV11-2	-	TRBJ2-4	TGTGCCAGCAGCCCCCGGGGGAGGCGGAACATTCAGTACTTC	CASSPRGRRNIQYF
-	TRBV19	TRBD2	TRBJ2-1	TGTGCCAGTAGCCGACTAGCGGGAGGGGGGGGGAATGAGCAGTTCTTC	CASSRLAGGGGNEQFF
-	TRBV14	-	TRBJ2-7	TGTGCCAGCAGCCAAGCGGGCAGGTGGGAGTTCGAGCAGTACTTC	CASSQAGRWEFEQYF
-	TRBV4-1	-	TRBJ2-7	TGCGCCAGCAGCCAAGGGCTCCCCTACGAGCAGTACTTC	CASSQGLPYEQYF
-	TRBV19	TRBD1	TRBJ1-1	TGTGCCAGTAGTATGAAGGGACAGGGGGCGCGGGACACTGAAGCTTTCTTT	CASSMKGQGARDTEAFF
-	TRBV10-3	-	TRBJ2-3	TGTGCCATCAGCGGGACTCTATCCACAGATACGCAGTATTTT	CAISGTLSTDTQYF
-	TRBV28	-	TRBJ2-7	TGTGCCAGCAGTTCGGACTCCCTACCCTACGAGCAGTACTTC	CASSSDSLPYEQYF
-	TRBV4-2	-	TRBJ1-2	TGTGCCAGCAGCCAAGACGAGTTGGGAGTCCTCTATGGCTACACCTTC	CASSQDELGVLYGYTF
few	TRBV5-6	TRBD2	TRBJ2-1	TGTGCCAGCAGCTTGACAGGCGGGGGCTACAATGAGCAGTTCTTC	CASSLTGGGYNEQFF
-	TRBV2	-	TRBJ2-5	TGTGCCAGCAGTGAAGAGGGGAGGCAAGAGACCCAGTACTTC	CASSEEGRQETQYF
-	TRBV9	TRBD1	TRBJ2-7	TGTGCCAGCAGCCCCTGGACAGGAGCCTCCTACGAGCAGTACTTC	CASSPWTGASYEQYF
-	TRBV7-2	TRBD1	TRBJ2-7	TGTGCCAGCAGCTTTACACAGGGGAAATCCTACGAGCAGTACTTC	CASSFTQGKSYEQYF